The TCR beta chain under discussion was sequenced for a study of CD8 T cells in Susac syndrome. TCR beta sequences were obtained from blood CD8+ and CD4+ T cells. The authors negatively isolated CD8+ and CD4+ T cells and FACS-enriched TEMRA cells. RNA amounts of roughly 0.45 to 1 ug underwent reverse transcription with random hexamers. The immunoSEQ assay covered 54 Vbeta and 13 Jbeta segments for CDR3. TCRdb fed the immunoSEQ multiplex PCR reads into MiXCR, producing one record per CDR3 protein. The data hold about 300,000 distinct CDR3 sequences, with 89% observed a single time. The CDR3 contains 15 residues. With 5 bases removed from V and 2 bases from J, the gap between germline ends came to 16 bases. CDR1 is MDHEN, CDR2 SYDVKM, per germline.

V and J are TRBV28 and TRBJ2-7, with a tentative D call TRBD1 (6 bases). The origin of this receptor is a human donor with multiple sclerosis. Sequencing was carried out using CD8+ T cells from PBMCs. For the CDR3, the DNA is TGTGCCAGCAGTCCCGGGGTCCCAGGGGCCTACGAGCAGTACTTC. Translating it yields CASSPGVPGAYEQYF.